This entry lists 23 T cell receptor beta chains sequenced from one sample in a study of OX40 agonist ivuxolimab in advanced cancers. Produced via immunoSEQ multiplex PCR; TCRdb's table is partial and in-frame only. The sample carries approximately 76,000 clones, about 91% recorded once. Specimen: CD4+ or CD8+ T cells sorted from blood, collected in a trial of the OX40 agonist ivuxolimab. These receptors came from an adult with an advanced solid tumor such as melanoma, head and neck, liver or kidney cancer.

The rearrangement joins TRBV4-1 to TRBJ2-2; 10 bases align to TRBD1. Germline lookup yields CDR1 MGHRA and CDR2 YSYEKL. V was clipped by 4 bases and J by 5 bases; unmatched bases: 7. The CDR3 has 16 residues. The CDR3 nucleotides are TGCGCCAGCAGCCCCGGACAGGGGGTGAAAACCGGGGAGCTGTTTTTT. Amino acids: CASSPGQGVKTGELFF.

The rearrangement joins TRBV7-9 to TRBJ2-7, with D hard to call. V lost 0 bases and J 6 bases, leaving 9 bases between the germline ends. The germline CDR1 and CDR2 sequences are SEHNR and FQNEAQ (reference sequence). The CDR3 runs to 13 residues. The DNA of the CDR3 is TGTGCCAGCAGCTTAGCCTTTAGCTTCGAGCAGTACTTC. Translating it yields CASSLAFSFEQYF.

The chain uses TRBV29-1 and TRBJ2-5, with TRBD1 matching over 7 bases. V lost 7 bases to trimming and J lost 4 bases; unmatched junction nucleotides: 12. The V gene's germline CDR1 is SQVTM and CDR2 ANQGSEA. This CDR3 contains 14 residues. CDR3: CSAHRGLLSETQYF. In DNA form, the CDR3 reads TGCAGCGCCCACAGGGGCTTGTTGTCAGAGACCCAGTACTTC.

This chain connects TRBV6-5 to TRBJ2-5; D perhaps matches TRBD2 (6 bases). The CDR3 consists of 16 residues. Germline assignment: CDR1 MNHEY and CDR2 SVGAGI. Trimming removed 4 bases at V and 2 bases at J, with 17 bases between. For the CDR3, the DNA is TGTGCCAGCAGTTTCTTCTCCGGGACTCGACAAGAGACCCAGTACTTC. Protein sequence: CASSFFSGTRQETQYF.

The V and J genes are TRBV19 and TRBJ1-4; D gene uncertain. From germline, CDR1 is LNHDA and CDR2 SQIVND (reference sequence). V was cut by 3 bases and J by 8 bases, with 16 bases left in between. The CDR3 is 15 amino acids. The CDR3: CASSIFTEGREKLFF. The CDR3 DNA is TGTGCCAGTAGTATCTTTACCGAGGGCCGGGAAAAACTGTTTTTT.

The V call is TRBV7-2, the J call TRBJ1-4; D remains ambiguous. The CDR3 is 14 residues long. The V end was cut by 6 bases, the J end by 1 base, with 9 bases between. Looked up from germline, CDR1 is SGHTA and CDR2 is FQGNSA. In DNA, the CDR3 is TGTGCCAGCAGTCCACAGAGAACTAATGAAAAACTGTTTTTT. The encoded protein is CASSPQRTNEKLFF.

This sequence joins TRBV2 and TRBJ2-5, with 9 bases lining up with TRBD1. CDR3 length equals 15 residues. Trimming removed 5 bases from V and 4 bases from J; junction bases left unmatched: 8. The germline CDR1 and CDR2 sequences are SNHLY and FYNNEI. The CDR3: CASSRQDRGTETQYF. The CDR3 nucleotides are TGTGCCAGCAGTAGACAAGACAGGGGGACAGAGACCCAGTACTTC.

This chain links TRBV18 with TRBJ2-5, with TRBD1 matching 11 bases. CDR1 and CDR2 (germline): KGHSH, LQKENI. This CDR3 is built from 15 residues. The trim removed 5 bases at V and 3 bases at J, leaving 5 bases unmatched. The CDR3 DNA follows: TGTGCCAGCTCATCCCGGACAGGGGGCGAAGAGACCCAGTACTTC. Translation gives CASSSRTGGEETQYF.

V gene TRBV11-3 combines with J gene TRBJ2-7; TRBD2 agrees at 11 bases. From germline, CDR1 is SGHNT and CDR2 YENEEA. J was trimmed by 3 bases and V by 5 bases; bases with no gene match: 3. The CDR3 is 14 residues long. The CDR3 sequence is CASSASGRSYEQYF. Here the CDR3 DNA reads TGTGCCAGCAGCGCTAGCGGGAGGAGCTACGAGCAGTACTTC.

The chain is built from TRBV19 and TRBJ1-1, with TRBD1 matching 12 bases. The ends lost 4 bases at V and 4 bases at J; junction bases unmatched: 7. Germline V CDR1 and CDR2: LNHDA, SQIVND (reference sequence). The CDR3 loop spans 16 amino acids. The CDR3 DNA reads as TGTGCCAGTAGTAGATTACCGGGACAGGGGGCCACTGAAGCTTTCTTT. This sequence encodes CASSRLPGQGATEAFF.

The chain joins TRBV5-1 to TRBJ2-7; 10 bases are a match to TRBD2. The CDR3 totals 15 residues. Germline loops: CDR1 SGHRS, CDR2 YFSETQ. V was clipped by 3 bases and J by 1 base; unmatched bases: 4. CDR3 amino acids: CASSSSGGPSYEQYF. The CDR3 DNA reads as TGCGCCAGCAGCTCTAGCGGGGGACCTTCCTACGAGCAGTACTTC.

The V gene is TRBV4-3, the J gene TRBJ2-3; the match to TRBD2 covers 10 bases. From germline, CDR1 is LGHNA and CDR2 YSLEER. The CDR3 loop spans 16 amino acids. V trimming: 1 base; J trimming: 1 base; junction bases outside the gene matches: 2. The CDR3 DNA sequence: TGCGCCAGCAGCCAAGGGACTAGCGGTCGCACAGATACGCAGTATTTT. Its translation: CASSQGTSGRTDTQYF.

CDR3 DNA sequence: TGTGCCAGCTTATTCGAAGGACGGCCCTACGAGCAGTACTTC. The encoded protein is CASLFEGRPYEQYF. J is TRBJ2-7 and V is TRBV18; D is uncertain. There are 14 residues in the CDR3. V gave up 7 bases and J gave up 2 bases, with 15 bases separating them. Germline V lookup: CDR1 KGHSH, CDR2 LQKENI.

J is TRBJ2-7 and V is TRBV5-8, with D possibly matching TRBD1 (5 bases). CDR1 and CDR2 (germline): SGHTS, YDEGEE. This CDR3 contains 12 residues. V shed 3 bases and J shed 6 bases, with 10 bases lying between them. CDR3 DNA sequence: TGTGCCAGCAGCTGGGGCCGGGTCGAGCAGTACTTC. It specifies CASSWGRVEQYF. Full variable domain (missing parts from reference TRBV5-8 and TRBJ2-7): EAGVTQSPTHLIKTRGQQATLRCSPISGHTSVYWYQQALGLGLQFLLWYDEGEERNRGNFPPRFSGRQFPNYSSELNVNALELEDSALYLCASSWGRVEQYFGPGTRLTVT.

V is TRBV11-3 and J is TRBJ2-3; TRBD1 aligns across 11 bases. With 1 base clipped from V and 3 bases from J, the junction kept 6 bases outside the gene matches. Germline V CDR1 and CDR2: SGHNT, YENEEA. The length of the CDR3 is 17 residues. CDR3 protein: CASSLARTGGLTDTQYF. The CDR3 DNA sequence: TGTGCCAGCAGCTTAGCCAGGACAGGGGGCCTGACAGATACGCAGTATTTT. Full variable domain (outside the CDR3, taken from reference TRBV11-3 and TRBJ2-3): EAGVVQSPRYKIIEKKQPVAFWCNPISGHNTLYWYLQNLGQGPELLIRYENEEAVDDSQLPKDRFSAERLKGVDSTLKIQPAELGDSAVYLCASSLARTGGLTDTQYFGPGTRLTVL.

CDR3 sequence reads: CASSSQPGDTQYF. CDR3 nucleotide sequence: TGTGCCAGCAGCTCCCAACCCGGGGATACGCAGTATTTT. This chain links TRBV7-3 with TRBJ2-3; no firm D call. V lost 4 bases and J 6 bases, leaving 11 bases between the germline ends. In germline, CDR1 is SGHTA, CDR2 FQGTGA. The CDR3 is made up of 13 amino acids.

The chain is built from TRBV7-2 and TRBJ2-3; D is unresolved. Trimming stripped 5 bases from V and 4 bases from J, with 16 bases between. The CDR3 runs to 15 residues. The germline gives CDR1 SGHTA, CDR2 FQGNSA. The CDR3 DNA reads TGTGCCAGCAGCCCCCAGTTCCACGTTTCAGATACGCAGTATTTT. Amino acid sequence: CASSPQFHVSDTQYF. Full variable domain (outside the CDR3, taken from reference TRBV7-2 and TRBJ2-3): GAGVSQSPSNKVTEKGKDVELRCDPISGHTALYWYRQSLGQGLEFLIYFQGNSAPDKSGLPSDRFSAERTGGSVSTLTIQRTQQEDSAVYLCASSPQFHVSDTQYFGPGTRLTVL.

The rearrangement joins TRBV29-1 to TRBJ2-6; D is uncertain. This CDR3 is 13 amino acids long. The V and J ends lost 4 bases and 1 base respectively, with 5 bases between them. Per germline, CDR1 SQVTM and CDR2 ANQGSEA. The CDR3 DNA sequence: TGCAGCGTTGTTGGGTCTGGGGCCAACGTCCTGACTTTC. It is translated as CSVVGSGANVLTF.

V is TRBV6-1 and J is TRBJ2-7; a possible D gene is TRBD1 (6 bases). The V end lost 7 bases, the J end lost 0 bases, and 13 bases lay between the germline ends. The germline gives CDR1 MNHNS, CDR2 SASEGT. The CDR3 covers 14 residues. The DNA of the CDR3 is TGTGCCAGCACGGACAGCTTCAGCTCCTACGAGCAGTACTTC. Its protein is CASTDSFSSYEQYF.

The chain couples TRBV11-2 to TRBJ2-2, with 8 positions matching TRBD1. The germline CDR1 and CDR2 sequences are SGHAT and FQNNGV. The trim removed 5 bases at V and 1 base at J, leaving 6 bases unmatched. CDR3 length equals 16 residues. CDR3 region: CASSPAGTGNTGELFF. DNA for the CDR3: TGTGCCAGCAGCCCCGCCGGGACAGGGAACACCGGGGAGCTGTTTTTT.

This rearrangement joins TRBV21-1 to TRBJ1-2. TRBV21-1 is a pseudogene locus. This CDR3 comprises 10 residues. CDR3 sequence (DNA): TGTGCCAGCACCCCTCGTGGCTACACCTTC. Amino acid sequence: CASTPRGYTF.

Only one count was recorded for this clone. The V and J genes are TRBV28 and TRBJ1-2; 11 nucleotides line up with TRBD1. CDR3 length equals 16 residues. J was trimmed by 5 bases and V by 4 bases; bases with no gene match: 9. Per germline, CDR1 MDHEN and CDR2 SYDVKM. CDR3 coding DNA: TGTGCCAGCAGTTCTCAAGCGGGACAGGGGGTATATGGCTACACCTTC. Translating it yields CASSSQAGQGVYGYTF.

This sequence joins TRBV18 and TRBJ2-7; 14 nucleotides match TRBD2. Germline V lookup: CDR1 KGHSH, CDR2 LQKENI. Germline trimming cut 5 bases from V and 2 bases from J; bases unmatched to any gene: 5. The CDR3 is made up of 16 amino acids. CDR3 sequence reads: CASSSLTSGRAYEQYF. CDR3 coding DNA: TGTGCCAGCTCATCCCTGACTAGCGGGAGGGCCTACGAGCAGTACTTC.